A single sample is the source of the 20 T cell receptor beta chains below, sequenced in a study of shared T cell receptors in the human thymus. The method was immunoSEQ multiplex PCR; TCRdb's version includes in-frame clones alone and lacks a portion of them. Of some 660,000 clones in the sample, over 75% were seen once. These data were likewise used in another study, on human thymus T cells.

Input material: thymocytes. The receptors originated from a boy in the first two years of life with a congenital heart defect.

About this clone itself: Other DNA sequences in the sample encode the same CDR3. The rearrangement uses TRBV27 and TRBJ1-6, with 11 positions matching TRBD1. V was clipped by 2 bases and J by 4 bases; unmatched bases: 1. The CDR3 is 16 amino acids. Germline-derived CDR1 and CDR2 are MNHEY and SMNVEV (reference sequence). Written as DNA, the CDR3 is TGTGCCAGCAGTTTAGGGACAGGGGGGTATAATTCACCCCTCCACTTT. Residues: CASSLGTGGYNSPLHF.

This clone occurred once. The chain uses TRBV19 and TRBJ2-7; D uncertain. This CDR3 comprises 15 residues. V lost 6 bases and J lost 0, with 15 bases in between. Germline CDR1 and CDR2: LNHDA and SQIVND (reference sequence). The CDR3 region is CASSQVHLSSYEQYF. CDR3 bases: TGTGCCAGTAGCCAAGTGCACTTAAGCTCCTACGAGCAGTACTTC.

CDR3 nucleotides: TGTGCCAGCAGCCCGTGGGGGACAAACTCCTACGAGCAGTACTTC. Translation gives CASSPWGTNSYEQYF. This rearrangement joins TRBV21-1 to TRBJ2-7; TRBD1, the table's D call, lacks a check against the DNA. TRBV21-1 is assigned pseudogene status. The CDR3 extends over 15 amino acids.

The CDR3 DNA sequence: TGTGCTAGTGGTTTGGGAATTAGGAGGGGCGCGGCGGGAGCGGATAACGAGCAGTACTTC. This sequence encodes CASGLGIRRGAAGADNEQYF. This sequence joins TRBV12-5 and TRBJ2-7, with 7 bases identical to TRBD2. Germline V gene sequence: CDR1 LGHNT, CDR2 FRNRAP. This CDR3 has 20 amino acids. Trimming took 1 base from V and 5 from J; bases not matched to a gene: 23.

This clone came up a few times. The chain employs TRBV19 and TRBJ1-4; 8 positions agree with TRBD1. There are 15 residues in the CDR3. Germline values: CDR1 LNHDA, CDR2 SQIVND (reference sequence). J was trimmed by 4 bases and V by 5 bases; bases with no gene match: 6. CDR3: CASSDRDRFNEKLFF. CDR3 coding DNA: TGTGCCAGTAGTGACCGGGACAGGTTTAATGAAAAACTGTTTTTT.

The chain carries TRBV7-9 and TRBJ1-5; a possible D gene is TRBD1 (5 bases). Trimming shortened V by 3 bases and J by 13 bases, and 13 bases separated the two germline ends. CDR3 length equals 12 residues. In germline, CDR1 is SEHNR, CDR2 FQNEAQ (reference sequence). CDR3 DNA: TGTGCCAGCAGCTTGGGACCGGGACTACAGCATTTT. Protein product: CASSLGPGLQHF.

The chain links TRBV29-1 to TRBJ2-7; 8 bases are a match to TRBD2. Unmatched junction bases numbered 2, after V lost 4 bases and J lost 0 bases. Germline loops: CDR1 SQVTM, CDR2 ANQGSEA. The CDR3 runs 13 residues. The CDR3 nucleotides read TGCAGCGTTGTAGCGGGGCGCTCCTACGAGCAGTACTTC. It is translated as CSVVAGRSYEQYF.

The gene calls are TRBV28 and TRBJ2-3, with TRBD2 matching 8 bases. The germline V gene has CDR1 MDHEN and CDR2 SYDVKM. V trimming: 6 bases; J trimming: 0 bases; junction bases outside the gene matches: 20. The CDR3 covers 20 residues. CDR3: CASRRRPAGGALPSTDTQYF. The CDR3 coding sequence is TGTGCCAGCAGGAGGCGGCCGGCGGGAGGTGCCTTACCTAGCACAGATACGCAGTATTTT. The whole variable domain, filled in from reference TRBV28 and TRBJ2-3, reads DVKVTQSSRYLVKRTGEKVFLECVQDMDHENMFWYRQDPGLGLRLIYFSYDVKMKEKGDIPEGYSVSREKKERFSLILESASTNQTSMYLCASRRRPAGGALPSTDTQYFGPGTRLTVL.

J is TRBJ1-1 and V is TRBV30; D is ambiguous. Between the trimmed V and J ends, which lost 2 bases and 6 bases, there was a span of 10 bases. This CDR3 comprises 12 residues. CDR1 GTSNPN and CDR2 SVGIG come from the germline V gene (reference sequence). The CDR3, as DNA: TGTGCCTGGAGTACACAGAGGGCTGAAGCTTTCTTT. Amino acids: CAWSTQRAEAFF.

This clone was detected only a few times. The rearrangement joins TRBV5-6 to TRBJ1-2; 7 bases align to TRBD1. The CDR3 covers 14 residues. Germline V lookup: CDR1 SGHDT, CDR2 YYEEEE. The junction had 5 bases not matched to a gene; V was cut back by 2 bases and J by 4 bases. CDR3 amino acids: CASSFTGVGYGYTF. The CDR3 bases are TGTGCCAGCAGCTTTACAGGGGTTGGCTATGGCTACACCTTC.

This clone has just a few counts. The CDR3 sequence: CASSGASGSTDTQYF. The CDR3, as DNA: TGTGCCAGCAGTGGGGCTAGCGGGTCCACAGATACGCAGTATTTT. The rearrangement uses TRBV25-1 and TRBJ2-3, with TRBD2 matching 8 bases. With V trimmed by 4 bases and J by 2 bases, 5 bases remained unmatched. Germline V gene data show CDR1 as MGHDK and CDR2 as SYGVNS. This CDR3 contains 15 residues.

The chain recombines TRBV4-1 with TRBJ2-3, with TRBD2 identical over 8 bases. The ends lost 4 bases at V and 0 bases at J; junction bases unmatched: 6. The germline V gene has CDR1 MGHRA and CDR2 YSYEKL. CDR3 length: 16 residues. The CDR3 region is CASSLLAGRSTDTQYF. CDR3 nucleotide sequence: TGCGCCAGCAGCCTATTAGCGGGGAGAAGCACAGATACGCAGTATTTT.

This chain links TRBV13 with TRBJ1-6; 7 bases match TRBD1. CDR1 is PRHDT, CDR2 FYEKMQ, per germline (reference sequence). This CDR3 region has 19 residues. J was trimmed by 6 bases and V by 1 base; bases with no gene match: 15. CDR3 sequence (DNA): TGTGCCAGCAGCTTAGATTCACAGGGGCTTCGGTATTCTAATTCACCCCTCCACTTT. This encodes CASSLDSQGLRYSNSPLHF.

This rearrangement joins TRBV5-1 to TRBJ2-3, with D possibly being TRBD2 (7 bases). Per germline, CDR1 SGHRS and CDR2 YFSETQ. The CDR3 covers 14 residues. V lost 4 bases, J lost 5 bases, and 14 bases lay in between. The chain's CDR3 is CASSPERGGDTQYF. DNA for the CDR3: TGCGCCAGCAGCCCCGAGAGGGGGGGAGATACGCAGTATTTT.

Worth noting for this clone: Compared with germline, one end of the junction differs, possibly owing to a read error. V and J are TRBV4-3 and TRBJ1-1; 8 bases line up with TRBD1. Germline V gene lookup returns CDR1 LGHNA and CDR2 YSLEER. There are 17 residues in the CDR3. The CDR3 region has the DNA TGCGCCGGCAGCCAAGATGGGTGCCGGACAGGGCGGACTGAAGCTTTCTTT. It translates to CAGSQDGCRTGRTEAFF.

This clone was detected once. This rearrangement joins TRBV7-9 to TRBJ2-1; TRBD2 agrees at 9 bases. V dropped 3 bases and J dropped 7; count of bases not matched to a gene: 13. CDR3 length equals 17 residues. Germline V gene sequence: CDR1 SEHNR, CDR2 FQNEAQ (reference sequence). CDR3 nucleotides: TGTGCCAGCAGCTTTTTTAGGGCGGGAGGGACTAGGAATGAGCAGTTCTTC. Translation gives CASSFFRAGGTRNEQFF.

J is TRBJ1-2 and V is TRBV5-1; TRBD1 matches 8 bases. The CDR3 totals 15 residues. Trimming removed 0 bases from V and 4 bases from J; junction bases left unmatched: 5. The germline V gene encodes CDR1 SGHRS and CDR2 YFSETQ. In DNA form, the CDR3 reads TGCGCCAGCAGCTTGGGACAGGGGTTATCCTATGGCTACACCTTC. Residues: CASSLGQGLSYGYTF. Filled out from reference TRBV5-1 and TRBJ1-2, the complete variable domain reads KAGVTQTPRYLIKTRGQQVTLSCSPISGHRSVSWYQQTPGQGLQFLFEYFSETQRNKGNFPGRFSGRQFSNSRSEMNVSTLELGDSALYLCASSLGQGLSYGYTFGSGTRLTVV.

About this clone itself: Compared with germline, one end of the junction differs, possibly owing to a read error. This same CDR3 is encoded by further DNA sequences in the sample. The chain is built from TRBV6-7 and TRBJ1-6; D not certain. TRBV6-7 has ORF status, its function being uncertain. This CDR3 has 15 amino acids. The CDR3 here is CASSGRVGVDSPLHF. CDR3 DNA sequence: TGTGCCAGCAGCGGGCGGGTTGGGGTAGATTCCCCCCTCCACTTT.

V and J are TRBV5-8 and TRBJ1-6; D remains ambiguous. The CDR3 runs 11 residues. In germline, CDR1 is SGHTS, CDR2 YDEGEE. V lost 3 bases and J lost 10, with 5 bases in between. The CDR3 here is CASSSQSPLHF. CDR3 nucleotides: TGTGCCAGCAGCTCCCAATCACCCCTCCACTTT.

The table lists this clone with a count of one. The chain employs TRBV5-4 and TRBJ2-1; possible D gene TRBD1, 5 bases. With 0 bases removed from V and 8 bases from J, the gap between germline ends came to 9 bases. In germline, CDR1 is SGHNT, CDR2 YYREEE (reference sequence). The CDR3 is 13 amino acids. The CDR3 region has the DNA TGTGCCAGCAGCTTGGTTTCAGGGCATGAGCAGTTCTTC. Protein sequence: CASSLVSGHEQFF.